The T cell receptor (beta chain) described here comes from a study of CD8 T cells in Susac syndrome. Germline values: CDR1 DFQATT, CDR2 SNEGSKA (reference sequence). Between the trimmed V and J ends, which lost 6 bases and 4 bases, there was a span of 15 bases. The CDR3 sequence is 13 residues long. Negative isolation yielded CD8+ and CD4+ T cells; FACS enriched TEMRA cells. Random hexamers were used to reverse transcribe the RNA input (about 0.5 to 1 ug). MiXCR, run by TCRdb on the immunoSEQ multiplex PCR reads, gives a single entry per CDR3 protein. The sample carries tens of thousands of distinct CDR3 sequences, 94% recorded once.

The receptor was derived from a human donor in good health. The genes are TRBV20-1 and TRBJ1-2; the D gene is possibly TRBD1 (5 bases). Sequenced sample: CD8+ T cells from PBMCs. The CDR3 DNA is TGCAGTGCCTCCGGGACGGGCCTCTATGGCTACACCTTC. It translates to CSASGTGLYGYTF.